This entry describes one TCR beta chain. Its matching antigen is unknown. Deletions cut 3 bases from V and 5 bases from J, with 14 bases between. CDR1 is MNHNS, CDR2 SASEGT, per germline. The CDR3 is 15 amino acids. The data are from a study of vaccination effects on CD4 cells after COVID-19. Assay used: immunoSEQ multiplex PCR; TCRdb lists only in-frame clones, some missing. The data contain under 55,000 clones, approximately 70% of them singletons. Study-wide results and caveats: Among infection- and vaccine-induced clones, marked clonal contraction occurred late after vaccination.

Subsequent to 10 days of culture, CD4+ T cells were isolated. Participants each got two BNT162b2 or mRNA-1273 vaccine doses. Absence of prior SARS-CoV-2 infection characterized the vaccine recipients, who showed negative nucleocapsid antibodies. A half-medium replacement with IL-2 medium was carried out on days 3 and 7. This sequence was found in a human donor who received a COVID-19 vaccine. The material sequenced was CD4+ T cells from PBMCs cultured without peptide, taken after COVID-19 vaccination. The chain couples TRBV6-1 to TRBJ1-3; a weak D match, TRBD1 (6 bases). The CDR3 nucleotides are TGTGCCAGCAGTGAGCAGGGGTATCTAAGAAACACCATATATTTT. It translates to CASSEQGYLRNTIYF.